One sample yielded the 13 T cell receptor beta chains listed below, sequenced in a study of blood T cell repertoires in COVID-19. Here immunoSEQ multiplex PCR was the method, and the copy in TCRdb shows in-frame clones only, minus some. The sample records approximately 74,000 clones, roughly nine tenths being singletons. Material: peripheral blood. These receptors were obtained from a woman aged 55 to 70 with acute or convalescent COVID-19.

The chain uses TRBV2 and TRBJ2-6; D is undetermined. The CDR3 contains 14 residues. CDR1 SNHLY and CDR2 FYNNEI come from the germline V gene. Trimming took off 6 bases at V and 0 bases at J, with 6 bases between the two ends. Here the CDR3 reads CASRPGSGANVLTF. The CDR3 region has the DNA TGTGCCAGCAGGCCCGGCTCTGGGGCCAACGTCCTGACTTTC.

The chain joins TRBV28 to TRBJ2-2; 7 nucleotides line up with TRBD2. The junction had 11 bases not matched to a gene; V was cut back by 7 bases and J by 0 bases. The CDR3 covers 17 residues. The germline V gene has CDR1 MDHEN and CDR2 SYDVKM. This CDR3 reads CASNLWGGTSNTGELFF. CDR3 bases: TGTGCCAGCAACCTGTGGGGGGGAACCTCGAACACCGGGGAGCTGTTTTTT.

The rearrangement links TRBV2 to TRBJ2-5; 11 bases are shared with TRBD2. V was clipped by 4 bases and J by 4 bases; unmatched bases: 5. There are 15 residues in the CDR3. The germline gives CDR1 SNHLY, CDR2 FYNNEI. The CDR3 spells CASSGLAGTGETQYF. CDR3 bases: TGTGCCAGCAGTGGACTAGCGGGGACGGGAGAGACCCAGTACTTC.

The chain recombines TRBV7-9 with TRBJ2-2; D possibly corresponds to TRBD2 (5 bases). The CDR3 runs 14 residues. With 8 bases removed from V and 3 bases from J, the gap between germline ends came to 13 bases. CDR1 SEHNR and CDR2 FQNEAQ come from the germline V gene (reference sequence). The CDR3 loop is CASGWTEDTGELFF. The DNA for the CDR3 is TGTGCCAGCGGATGGACTGAGGACACCGGGGAGCTGTTTTTT.

The chain has TRBV27 and TRBJ2-1; 11 bases match TRBD2. The length of the CDR3 is 15 residues. Per the germline V gene, CDR1 is MNHEY and CDR2 is SMNVEV (reference sequence). V shed 3 bases and J 5 bases; nucleotides not matched to a gene: 3. The CDR3 is CASSFSLAGDNEQFF. The DNA for the CDR3 is TGTGCCAGCAGTTTCTCACTAGCGGGGGACAATGAGCAGTTCTTC.

This chain connects TRBV18 to TRBJ2-1; tentative D call: TRBD2 (5 bases). Between the trimmed V and J ends, which lost 4 bases and 5 bases, there was a span of 9 bases. The length of the CDR3 is 13 residues. The V gene's germline CDR1 is KGHSH and CDR2 LQKENI. CDR3 nucleotide sequence: TGTGCCAGCTCACGACGGACTGACAATGAGCAGTTCTTC. It yields the protein CASSRRTDNEQFF.

The chain joins TRBV27 to TRBJ2-7; 8 nucleotides align to TRBD1. V lost 0 bases to trimming and J lost 1 base; unmatched junction nucleotides: 2. The CDR3 runs 15 residues. Germline CDR1 MNHEY, CDR2 SMNVEV (reference sequence). This CDR3 is CASSLSQGASYEQYF. The CDR3 coding sequence is TGTGCCAGCAGTTTATCCCAGGGGGCTTCCTACGAGCAGTACTTC.

As for this clone: The DNA is omitted, as the CDR3 cannot be located on it reliably, and the CDR3 follows TCRdb's listing. The CDR3 sequence: CASSPTGAPVPGANVLTF. This chain links TRBV13 with TRBJ2-6; the table's D gene call, TRBD1, was not cross checked with the DNA. From germline, CDR1 is PRHDT and CDR2 FYEKMQ (reference sequence). Both ends counted, the CDR3 spans 18 residues.

This clone was seen a handful of times. The chain links TRBV5-6 to TRBJ1-1; no clear D. The V gene lost 0 bases and the J gene lost 5 bases, with 5 bases spanning the gap. Germline CDR1 reads SGHDT; CDR2 reads YYEEEE. This CDR3 is 12 amino acids long. This CDR3 is CASSLGPTEAFF. Here the CDR3 DNA reads TGTGCCAGCAGCTTGGGTCCTACTGAAGCTTTCTTT.

The rearrangement uses TRBV11-2 and TRBJ2-7, with D tentatively TRBD1 (6 bases). From germline, CDR1 is SGHAT and CDR2 FQNNGV. This CDR3 has 12 amino acids. V gave up 1 base and J gave up 6 bases, with 7 bases separating them. The CDR3 protein is CASSLGGPEQYF. In nucleotides, the CDR3 is TGTGCCAGCAGCTTAGGGGGGCCCGAGCAGTACTTC.

The gene calls are TRBV7-3 and TRBJ2-2; TRBD1 might be the D (6 bases). The V end lost 8 bases, the J end lost 4 bases, and 11 bases lay between the germline ends. The CDR3 covers 13 residues. Germline V gene lookup returns CDR1 SGHTA and CDR2 FQGTGA. In DNA form, the CDR3 reads TGTGCCAGCCGCCAAGGGGGCACCGGGGAGCTGTTTTTT. Its translation is CASRQGGTGELFF.

The genes are TRBV9 and TRBJ2-1, with 10 bases matching TRBD2. This CDR3 has 15 amino acids. The V gene end was trimmed by 2 bases and the J gene end by 2 bases; junction bases not matched to a gene: 1. Germline V gives CDR1 SGDLS, CDR2 YYNGEE. The DNA for the CDR3 is TGTGCCAGCAGCGTTCTAGCGGGGGCCTACAATGAGCAGTTCTTC. This codes for CASSVLAGAYNEQFF.

This clone was recorded only once. This chain links TRBV4-2 with TRBJ2-1, with 16 positions matching TRBD2. Per germline, CDR1 LGHNA and CDR2 YNFKEQ. The CDR3 is 18 residues long. The trim removed 1 base at V and 1 base at J, leaving 1 base unmatched. Written as DNA, the CDR3 is TGTGCCAGCAGCCAAGGGGGACTAGCGGGAGGGTCCTACAATGAGCAGTTCTTC. Protein: CASSQGGLAGGSYNEQFF.